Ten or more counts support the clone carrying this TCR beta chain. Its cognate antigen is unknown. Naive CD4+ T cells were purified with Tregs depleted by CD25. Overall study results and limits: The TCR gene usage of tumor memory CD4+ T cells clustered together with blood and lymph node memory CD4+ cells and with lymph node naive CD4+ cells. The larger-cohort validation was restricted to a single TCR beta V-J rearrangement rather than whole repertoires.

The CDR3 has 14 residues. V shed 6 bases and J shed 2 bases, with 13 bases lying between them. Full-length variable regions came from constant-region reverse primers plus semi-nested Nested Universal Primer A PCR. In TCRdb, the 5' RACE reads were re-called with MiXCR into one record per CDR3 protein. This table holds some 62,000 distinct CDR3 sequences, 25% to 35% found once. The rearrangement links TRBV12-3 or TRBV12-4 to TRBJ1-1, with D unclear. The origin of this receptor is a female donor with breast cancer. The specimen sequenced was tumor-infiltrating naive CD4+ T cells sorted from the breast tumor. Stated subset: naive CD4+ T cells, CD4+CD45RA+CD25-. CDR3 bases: TGTGCCAGCAGCCCGTGGGGAGACAACACTGAAGCTTTCTTT. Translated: CASSPWGDNTEAFF.